Below are 18 T cell receptor beta chains sequenced from a single sample in a study of OX40 agonist ivuxolimab in advanced cancers. TCRdb keeps only in-frame clones here, not all; method: immunoSEQ multiplex PCR. The sample carries some 86,000 clones, less than 95% recorded once. The source was CD4+ or CD8+ T cells sorted from blood, collected in a trial of the OX40 agonist ivuxolimab. The origin of the receptors is an adult with an advanced solid tumor such as melanoma, head and neck, liver or kidney cancer.

The chain links TRBV6-5 to TRBJ2-2; D may match TRBD1 or TRBD2 (5 bases each). The germline V gene encodes CDR1 MNHEY and CDR2 SVGAGI. Between the trimmed V and J ends, which lost 2 bases and 1 base, there was a span of 8 bases. The CDR3 runs to 15 residues. CDR3 residues: CASSYTGLNTGELFF. CDR3 DNA sequence: TGTGCCAGCAGTTACACGGGGCTGAACACCGGGGAGCTGTTTTTT.

The genes are TRBV5-1 and TRBJ1-2; D gene unclear. CDR1 SGHRS and CDR2 YFSETQ come from the germline V gene. The CDR3 covers 15 residues. V was clipped by 0 bases and J by 2 bases, with 11 bases between them. The CDR3 region is CASSLGSLRNYGYTF. The DNA of the CDR3 is TGCGCCAGCAGCTTGGGCAGCCTAAGAAACTATGGCTACACCTTC.

This chain uses TRBV6-1 with TRBJ1-6; 7 bases fit TRBD1. The CDR3 covers 14 residues. The junction had 8 bases not matched to a gene; V was cut back by 8 bases and J by 7 bases. CDR1 is MNHNS and CDR2 is SASEGT in the germline V gene. CDR3 loop: CASRKGAVNSPLHF. In DNA form, the CDR3 reads TGTGCCAGCCGGAAGGGGGCAGTAAATTCACCCCTCCACTTT.

The gene calls are TRBV14 and TRBJ1-4; no firm D call. Trimming shortened V by 1 base and J by 10 bases, and 13 bases separated the two germline ends. This CDR3 comprises 14 residues. CDR1 and CDR2 from the germline V gene are SGHDN and FVKESK. CDR3 sequence: CASSQGSPERKLFF. CDR3 nucleotides: TGTGCCAGCAGCCAAGGGAGCCCCGAGAGAAAACTGTTTTTT.

This chain uses TRBV28 with TRBJ1-5, with unresolved D. CDR3 length: 17 amino acids. Germline CDR1 is MDHEN and CDR2 is SYDVKM. V was clipped by 3 bases and J by 2 bases, with 17 bases between them. CDR3 loop: CASSFPHQDSGNQPQHF. For the CDR3, the DNA is TGTGCCAGCAGTTTCCCCCATCAAGATTCGGGCAATCAGCCCCAGCATTTT.

The J gene is TRBJ2-1, the V gene TRBV5-4; D uncertain. This CDR3 contains 13 residues. CDR1 and CDR2 from the germline V gene are SGHNT and YYREEE (reference sequence). V was pared by 3 bases and J by 5 bases, with 9 bases between. DNA for the CDR3: TGTGCCAGCAGCTGGGCCATCAACAATGAGCAGTTCTTC. Translation gives CASSWAINNEQFF.

This clone occurred once. This chain joins TRBV7-9 and TRBJ2-1, with D uncertain. This CDR3 comprises 12 residues. In germline, CDR1 is SEHNR, CDR2 FQNEAQ (reference sequence). Trimming took 5 bases from V and 8 from J, leaving 10 bases between them. The CDR3 nucleotides are TGTGCCAGCAGCCCTCGCGCGGATGAGCAGTTCTTC. Residues: CASSPRADEQFF.

This chain links TRBV6-6 with TRBJ1-4; 8 nucleotides align to TRBD1. From germline, CDR1 is MNHNY and CDR2 SVGAGI (reference sequence). V was clipped by 6 bases and J by 8 bases; unmatched bases: 14. The CDR3 has 16 amino acids. Here the CDR3 reads CASSRGQGRDKEKLFF. DNA for the CDR3: TGTGCCAGCAGCCGTGGACAGGGAAGAGATAAGGAAAAACTGTTTTTT.

The CDR3 coding sequence is TGTGCCAGCAGCGCGGGGATTGAAGCTTTCTTT. It yields the protein CASSAGIEAFF. The gene calls are TRBV5-6 and TRBJ1-1; no clear D gene. The V end lost 4 bases, the J end lost 7 bases, and 8 bases lay between the germline ends. CDR1 and CDR2 from the germline V gene are SGHDT and YYEEEE. The CDR3 consists of 11 residues. The whole variable domain, filled in from reference TRBV5-6 and TRBJ1-1, reads DAGVTQSPTHLIKTRGQQVTLRCSPKSGHDTVSWYQQALGQGPQFIFQYYEEEERQRGNFPDRFSGHQFPNYSSELNVNALLLGDSALYLCASSAGIEAFFGQGTRLTVV.

The chain couples TRBV2 to TRBJ2-5; the D gene is possibly TRBD2 (5 bases). Germline-derived CDR1 and CDR2 are SNHLY and FYNNEI. The CDR3 sequence is 13 residues long. Trimming took off 6 bases at V and 2 bases at J, with 10 bases between the two ends. CDR3 sequence reads: CASRFGDQETQYF. CDR3 nucleotides: TGTGCCAGCAGATTCGGGGATCAAGAGACCCAGTACTTC.

This chain joins TRBV6-5 and TRBJ2-3, with D possibly matching TRBD1 (6 bases). In germline, CDR1 is MNHEY, CDR2 SVGAGI. This CDR3 has 14 residues. Between the trimmed V and J ends, which lost 4 bases and 4 bases, there was a span of 12 bases. As DNA, the CDR3 is TGTGCCAGCAGTTTACAGGGTGTTCCAGATACGCAGTATTTT. Encoded protein: CASSLQGVPDTQYF.

V gene TRBV27 combines with J gene TRBJ2-7; the match to TRBD1 covers 10 bases. After removal of 2 bases from V and 2 bases from J, the junction contained 3 bases not matched to a gene. This CDR3 comprises 15 residues. Germline values: CDR1 MNHEY, CDR2 SMNVEV (reference sequence). The CDR3 region is CASSLGQGGTYEQYF. The CDR3 DNA follows: TGTGCCAGCAGTTTAGGACAGGGGGGGACCTACGAGCAGTACTTC.

This clone was counted a few times. This rearrangement joins TRBV5-6 to TRBJ2-5, with 8 bases that match TRBD2. V was clipped by 4 bases and J by 4 bases; unmatched bases: 6. The CDR3 covers 14 residues. Germline V CDR1 and CDR2: SGHDT, YYEEEE. CDR3 loop: CASSLSGGGETQYF. The CDR3 coding sequence is TGTGCCAGCAGCCTAAGCGGGGGTGGAGAGACCCAGTACTTC.

The chain carries TRBV5-1 and TRBJ1-5; maybe TRBD1 (6 bases). The CDR3 contains 14 residues. V was clipped by 7 bases and J by 4 bases, with 15 bases between them. Germline loops: CDR1 SGHRS, CDR2 YFSETQ. As DNA, the CDR3 is TGCGCCAGCTCCCCCGCCACAGGGAATCAGCCCCAGCATTTT. This gives the protein CASSPATGNQPQHF. The variable domain in full, with the rest retrieved from reference TRBV5-1 and TRBJ1-5, is KAGVTQTPRYLIKTRGQQVTLSCSPISGHRSVSWYQQTPGQGLQFLFEYFSETQRNKGNFPGRFSGRQFSNSRSEMNVSTLELGDSALYLCASSPATGNQPQHFGDGTRLSIL.

This chain links TRBV29-1 with TRBJ2-2; D may be TRBD1 or TRBD2 (6 bases each). CDR1 is SQVTM and CDR2 is ANQGSEA in the germline V gene. The CDR3 sequence is 14 residues long. Trimming removed 7 bases from V and 0 bases from J, with 12 bases in between. CDR3 DNA: TGCAGCGGTGGGGGGCAGGCGAACACCGGGGAGCTGTTTTTT. Protein sequence: CSGGGQANTGELFF.

The CDR3, as DNA: TGTGCCAGCAGACAGGACACTTTTTGGAATGAAAAACTGTTTTTT. Protein sequence: CASRQDTFWNEKLFF. V is TRBV5-5 and J is TRBJ1-4; possibly TRBD1 for D (5 bases). The germline V and J ends were trimmed by 5 bases and 5 bases, with 16 bases remaining between them. There are 15 residues in the CDR3. Per germline, CDR1 SGHKS and CDR2 YYEKEE (reference sequence).

The chain employs TRBV7-8 and TRBJ1-1, with 7 bases aligning to TRBD1. The germline CDR1 and CDR2 sequences are SGHVS and FQNEAQ. V shed 5 bases and J 5 bases; nucleotides not matched to a gene: 11. CDR3 size: 15 residues. The CDR3: CASSTRYRGGTEAFF. The CDR3 DNA reads TGTGCCAGCAGCACCCGTTACAGGGGCGGGACTGAAGCTTTCTTT. The whole variable domain, remainder taken from reference TRBV7-8 and TRBJ1-1, is GAGVSQSPRYKVAKRGQDVALRCDPISGHVSLFWYQQALGQGPEFLTYFQNEAQLDKSGLPSDRFFAERPEGSVSTLKIQRTQQEDSAVYLCASSTRYRGGTEAFFGQGTRLTVV.

The V and J genes are TRBV11-2 and TRBJ1-1; no firm D call. V lost 5 bases, J lost 4 bases, and 11 bases lay in between. Germline-derived CDR1 and CDR2 are SGHAT and FQNNGV. The CDR3 totals 13 residues. The CDR3 DNA is TGTGCCAGCAGCCCAACAGTGGTCACTGAAGCTTTCTTT. This sequence encodes CASSPTVVTEAFF.